The table lists the clone carrying this T cell receptor (beta chain) with a count of one. Between the trimmed V and J ends, which lost 3 bases and 2 bases, there was a span of 13 bases. Germline V gene sequence: CDR1 KGHSH, CDR2 LQKENI. The CDR3 is 15 residues long. The data belong to a study of blood T cell repertoires in COVID-19. Study background: Acute and convalescent COVID-19 specimens originated in the United States, Italy and Spain.

Original processing notes: Estimation of nucleated cell counts was performed using reference gene primer amplification. Sequencing used immunoSEQ multiplex PCR; TCRdb keeps in-frame clones, though not all of them. V and J calls and clone size come straight from that table; D and trimming were deduced from the DNA. Altogether roughly 100,000 clones are present, roughly 76% being singletons, with the ten largest covering approximately 4.6%. The Seattle patients joined while their infection was active and were tracked longitudinally afterward. The sequenced sample consisted of peripheral blood. This receptor was taken from a man older than 75 with COVID-19, enrolled during active disease. The chain employs TRBV18 and TRBJ1-2, with a possible D match to TRBD1 (5 bases). The CDR3 coding sequence is TGTGCCAGCTCACCCGAGACAGAATCGAACTATGGCTACACCTTC. Translation: CASSPETESNYGYTF.